Shown below are 29 T cell receptor beta chains from a single sample sequenced in a study of metastatic and nonmetastatic thyroid tumors. MiXCR reprocessed the PCR reads for TCRdb. The table lists about 92,000 clones, 15% of them singletons, with roughly 3.6% in the top ten. Thyroid surgery was performed in patients who had received no treatment beforehand. Sequenced input: blood. These receptor sequences come from a female donor with papillary thyroid cancer or a benign thyroid nodule (not recorded which). Some clones in this sample may be carry-over from other donors' samples.

Comments on this clone: A clone one base away is much larger, so this may be a read error. V and J are TRBV9 and TRBJ2-6, with 11 nucleotides matching TRBD2. Per the germline V gene, CDR1 is SGDLS and CDR2 is YYNGEE. With V trimmed by 3 bases and J by 5 bases, 7 bases remained unmatched. CDR3 size: 17 residues. CDR3 protein: CASSDSGGATRANVLTF. CDR3 coding DNA: TGTGCCAGCAGCGATAGCGGGGGGGCTACTCGGGCCAACGTCCTGACTTTC.

This clone was found many times. V is TRBV4-2 and J is TRBJ1-2, with TRBD1 matching 11 bases. The CDR3 totals 16 residues. Trimming cost V 0 bases and J 8 bases; bases outside gene matches: 8. The germline V gene has CDR1 LGHNA and CDR2 YNFKEQ. Written as DNA, the CDR3 is TGTGCCAGCAGCCAAGATCCTGGACAGGGGGCGAACGGCTACACCTTC. Translated: CASSQDPGQGANGYTF.

This clone was seen ten or more times. This CDR3 is also generated by other DNA sequences in the sample. The V gene is TRBV20-1, the J gene TRBJ1-4; D unclear. This CDR3 has 13 residues. Germline V lookup: CDR1 DFQATT, CDR2 SNEGSKA (reference sequence). Trimming shortened V by 3 bases and J by 6 bases, and 11 bases separated the two germline ends. This CDR3 is CSARISRYEKLFF. CDR3 sequence (DNA): TGCAGTGCTAGGATCAGCCGGTATGAAAAACTGTTTTTT.

This clone was picked up many times. The V call is TRBV24-1, the J call TRBJ1-2; D remains unclear. There are 11 residues in the CDR3. V lost 5 bases and J 3 bases, leaving 3 bases between the germline ends. Germline-derived CDR1 and CDR2 are KGHDR and SFDVKD. The CDR3 loop is CATSGYYGYTF. The CDR3 DNA is TGTGCCACCAGTGGTTACTATGGCTACACCTTC.

This clone was detected ten times or more. In the same sample, other DNA sequences code for this CDR3. The chain recombines TRBV7-2 with TRBJ2-7, with 9 bases fitting TRBD1. Unmatched junction bases numbered 3, after V lost 3 bases and J lost 3 bases. Germline V gives CDR1 SGHTA, CDR2 FQGNSA. The CDR3 length is 14 residues. CDR3 nucleotides: TGTGCCAGCAGCTTGGGGGGACAGGGCTACGAGCAGTACTTC. Amino acid sequence: CASSLGGQGYEQYF.

This clone occurred many times. This sequence joins TRBV6-1 and TRBJ2-5; no firm D call. The ends were cut back, 5 bases at V and 2 bases at J, with 9 bases in the middle. Germline CDR1 and CDR2: MNHNS and SASEGT. The CDR3 runs 13 residues. The CDR3 here is CASSRTWQETQYF. In DNA, the CDR3 is TGTGCCAGCAGTCGAACATGGCAAGAGACCCAGTACTTC.

This clone was observed at least ten times. The rearrangement links TRBV6-1 to TRBJ2-1, with TRBD2 identical over 8 bases. J gave up 2 bases and V 7 bases, and 7 bases lay outside the gene matches. CDR3 length equals 15 residues. CDR1 MNHNS and CDR2 SASEGT come from the germline V gene. The CDR3 nucleotides read TGTGCCAGCAAAGAGCGGGGGATCGCCTACAATGAGCAGTTCTTC. Amino acids: CASKERGIAYNEQFF.

The rearrangement links TRBV5-1 to TRBJ2-7; 11 bases fit TRBD1. The length of the CDR3 is 15 residues. Germline trimming cut 4 bases from V and 3 bases from J; bases unmatched to any gene: 6. Germline V gene sequence: CDR1 SGHRS, CDR2 YFSETQ. CDR3 amino acids: CASSTADRGLYEQYF. As DNA, the CDR3 is TGCGCCAGCAGCACCGCGGACAGGGGGCTCTACGAGCAGTACTTC.

The chain links TRBV20-1 to TRBJ1-5; tentatively, D is TRBD1 (5 bases). V gave up 0 bases and J gave up 2 bases, with 20 bases separating them. This CDR3 region has 18 residues. Per the germline V gene, CDR1 is DFQATT and CDR2 is SNEGSKA (reference sequence). The chain's CDR3 is CSARDRLGGGMGNQPQHF. Here the CDR3 DNA reads TGCAGTGCTAGAGATCGGCTGGGGGGGGGAATGGGCAATCAGCCCCAGCATTTT.

This clone showed up just a few times. A read error is possible here, since a much larger clone lies one base away. The CDR3 DNA is TGCGCCAGCAGCTTCAACGGGGTAGGATCCTACGAGCAGTACTTC. It is translated as CASSFNGVGSYEQYF. The rearrangement joins TRBV5-1 to TRBJ2-7; tentative D call: TRBD2 (5 bases). The V and J ends lost 2 bases and 1 base respectively, with 13 bases between them. The CDR3 runs 15 residues. Germline-derived CDR1 and CDR2 are SGHRS and YFSETQ.

This clone has ten or more counts. The rearrangement joins TRBV5-1 to TRBJ1-6, with TRBD1 matching over 7 bases. V lost 5 bases and J lost 5; bases outside the gene matches: 1. CDR3 length: 13 residues. Germline loops: CDR1 SGHRS, CDR2 YFSETQ. The CDR3 reads CASSGTDNSPLHF. As DNA, the CDR3 is TGCGCCAGCAGTGGGACAGATAATTCACCCCTCCACTTT.

This clone occurred many times. The sample has other DNA sequences that encode this CDR3 too. The chain is built from TRBV28 and TRBJ2-3, with unresolved D. This CDR3 has 12 residues. Trimming shortened V by 6 bases and J by 6 bases, and 10 bases separated the two germline ends. The germline gives CDR1 MDHEN, CDR2 SYDVKM. DNA for the CDR3: TGTGCCAGCAGCTCCACACGGGATACGCAGTATTTT. Encoded protein: CASSSTRDTQYF.

This clone was detected many times. J is TRBJ1-5 and V is TRBV19; perhaps TRBD1 as D (5 bases). The CDR3 extends over 14 amino acids. The germline V gene encodes CDR1 LNHDA and CDR2 SQIVND (reference sequence). V was trimmed by 3 bases and J by 4 bases, leaving 10 bases between them. The CDR3 DNA is TGTGCCAGTAGTATGGGCAGGGAAAATCAGCCCCAGCATTTT. This codes for CASSMGRENQPQHF.

In its sample, this clone was seen many times. CDR3 coding DNA: TGTGCCAGCAGTTCCCCGGACCTCTACGAGCAGTACTTC. Its translation: CASSSPDLYEQYF. The chain links TRBV6-1 to TRBJ2-7; the D is unclear. V lost 5 bases and J lost 3, with 11 bases in between. CDR1 is MNHNS, CDR2 SASEGT, per germline. This CDR3 comprises 13 residues.

The table lists this clone with many counts. No DNA is shown, since the ends of the CDR3 on it are uncertain; the CDR3 is the one TCRdb lists. This sequence joins TRBV27 and TRBJ2-7. Germline V CDR1 and CDR2: MNHEY, SMNVEV (reference sequence). Including both end residues, the CDR3 is 15 amino acids long. This CDR3 reads CASSPFTELSWEQYF.

At least ten counts were recorded for this clone. This chain uses TRBV28 with TRBJ2-7, with unresolved D. The CDR3 runs 13 residues. Germline assignment: CDR1 MDHEN and CDR2 SYDVKM. The V and J ends lost 3 bases and 6 bases respectively, with 12 bases between them. CDR3 coding DNA: TGTGCCAGCAGTTTTAGGCTTGGTCGCGAGCAGTACTTC. Its protein is CASSFRLGREQYF. The whole variable domain, remainder taken from reference TRBV28 and TRBJ2-7, is DVKVTQSSRYLVKRTGEKVFLECVQDMDHENMFWYRQDPGLGLRLIYFSYDVKMKEKGDIPEGYSVSREKKERFSLILESASTNQTSMYLCASSFRLGREQYFGPGTRLTVT.

This clone was seen ten or more times. Different DNA sequences within this sample yield the same CDR3. The chain is built from TRBV4-2 and TRBJ2-3, with TRBD1 matching 10 bases. After removal of 3 bases from V and 4 bases from J, the junction contained 7 bases not matched to a gene. The CDR3 length is 16 residues. Germline V gives CDR1 LGHNA, CDR2 YNFKEQ. CDR3 in DNA: TGTGCCAGCAGCCAGGGGACAGGGGCGGGGGCAGATACGCAGTATTTT. Its translation is CASSQGTGAGADTQYF.

The rearrangement joins TRBV30 to TRBJ1-2, with TRBD1 matching over 12 bases. The CDR3 has 15 amino acids. The V gene's germline CDR1 is GTSNPN and CDR2 SVGIG (reference sequence). V shed 1 base, J shed 8 bases, and the junction held 8 bases outside the gene matches. Here the CDR3 DNA reads TGTGCCTGGAGTGGGCCGGGACAGGGGGCGCGGGGCTACACCTTC. Amino acids: CAWSGPGQGARGYTF. The full variable domain, rest sourced from reference TRBV30 and TRBJ1-2, is SQTIHQWPATLVQPVGSPLSLECTVEGTSNPNLYWYRQAAGRGLQLLFYSVGIGQISSEVPQNLSASRPQDRQFILSSKKLLLSDSGFYLCAWSGPGQGARGYTFGSGTRLTVV.

This clone has at least ten counts. The rearrangement joins TRBV19 to TRBJ2-6; 7 bases fit TRBD1. The CDR3 covers 17 residues. CDR1 is LNHDA, CDR2 SQIVND, per germline (reference sequence). V lost 3 bases and J lost 2; bases outside the gene matches: 7. In DNA, the CDR3 is TGTGCCAGTAGTATTACAGGGGTCTCGGCTGGGGCCAACGTCCTGACTTTC. Translated: CASSITGVSAGANVLTF.

This clone was recorded only once. The chain joins TRBV5-1 to TRBJ2-1, with TRBD2 identical over 8 bases. V lost 4 bases to trimming and J lost 4 bases; unmatched junction nucleotides: 7. The CDR3 sequence is 15 residues long. The germline gives CDR1 SGHRS, CDR2 YFSETQ. The DNA of the CDR3 is TGCGCCAGCAGCCCCACGGGACTAGAATACAATGAGCAGTTCTTC. It is translated as CASSPTGLEYNEQFF. The variable domain in full, completed from reference TRBV5-1 and TRBJ2-1, reads KAGVTQTPRYLIKTRGQQVTLSCSPISGHRSVSWYQQTPGQGLQFLFEYFSETQRNKGNFPGRFSGRQFSNSRSEMNVSTLELGDSALYLCASSPTGLEYNEQFFGPGTRLTVL.

This clone was observed many times. The J gene is TRBJ1-5, the V gene TRBV20-1; TRBD1 is a possible D gene (5 bases). The germline V and J ends were trimmed by 4 bases and 0 bases, with 13 bases remaining between them. The CDR3 sequence is 15 residues long. Germline-derived CDR1 and CDR2 are DFQATT and SNEGSKA (reference sequence). The CDR3 bases are TGCAGTGCTAACTCCAGGGTATTTAGCAATCAGCCCCAGCATTTT. It specifies CSANSRVFSNQPQHF.

Remarks on this clone: A junction end diverges from the germline sequence, so it may reflect a read error. This chain joins TRBV7-2 and TRBJ1-2; 10 bases fit TRBD1. The CDR3 has 14 residues. The germline V gene encodes CDR1 SGHTA and CDR2 FQGNSA. CDR3 sequence reads: CAISPGTGAYCYTF. CDR3 bases: TGTGCCATCAGCCCCGGGACAGGGGCTTATTGCTACACCTTC.

This clone was counted at least ten times. The chain employs TRBV15 and TRBJ2-7; 12 positions agree with TRBD1. Per germline, CDR1 LNHNV and CDR2 YYDKDF (reference sequence). The CDR3 has 12 amino acids. The V and J ends lost 8 bases and 7 bases, in that order; junction bases with no gene match: 3. CDR3 in amino acids: CATGTGGGEQYF. The CDR3 DNA reads as TGTGCCACCGGGACAGGGGGCGGGGAGCAGTACTTC.

This clone was detected ten times or more. V gene TRBV11-3 combines with J gene TRBJ2-2, with unresolved D. V lost 0 bases, J lost 5 bases, and 4 bases lay in between. Germline V gene data show CDR1 as SGHNT and CDR2 as YENEEA. CDR3 length equals 13 residues. CDR3 amino acids: CASSLEGTGELFF. CDR3 in DNA: TGTGCCAGCAGCTTAGAGGGGACCGGGGAGCTGTTTTTT.

The sample holds many counts of this clone. The V gene is TRBV25-1, the J gene TRBJ1-6; D might be TRBD1 (6 bases). V lost 1 base, J lost 7 bases, and 8 bases lay in between. There are 14 residues in the CDR3. Germline V gene lookup returns CDR1 MGHDK and CDR2 SYGVNS. CDR3 DNA: TGTGCCAGCAGTGAATGGGACAAAAATTCACCCCTCCACTTT. It specifies CASSEWDKNSPLHF.

This clone appeared many times. J is TRBJ1-4 and V is TRBV5-1; D remains unclear. Germline CDR1 is SGHRS and CDR2 is YFSETQ. The CDR3 loop spans 14 amino acids. V was cut by 0 bases and J by 4 bases, with 7 bases left in between. The CDR3: CASSLGRNNEKLFF. CDR3 DNA: TGCGCCAGCAGCTTGGGACGGAATAATGAAAAACTGTTTTTT.

There are many counts of this clone. The genes are TRBV5-1 and TRBJ2-7; 7 bases map to TRBD1. With 2 bases clipped from V and 1 base from J, the junction kept 9 bases outside the gene matches. The CDR3 is 16 amino acids. Germline CDR1 reads SGHRS; CDR2 reads YFSETQ. Here the CDR3 DNA reads TGCGCCAGCAGCTTTGAAAAAGGGGGCAAGTCCTACGAGCAGTACTTC. This gives the protein CASSFEKGGKSYEQYF.

Points on this clone: With a much larger clone just one base away, this may be a read error. The identical CDR3 is also encoded by other nucleotide sequences in the sample. The V and J genes are TRBV14 and TRBJ2-7; D call uncertain. This CDR3 has 16 residues. Germline CDR1 and CDR2: SGHDN and FVKESK. V was trimmed by 5 bases and J by 5 bases, leaving 22 bases between them. Written as DNA, the CDR3 is TGTGCCAGCAGCGCCTTGGGCGCTTCCGGGTGGGACGAGCAGTACTTC. Its protein is CASSALGASGWDEQYF.

This clone was seen many times. V gene TRBV27 combines with J gene TRBJ1-6; 9 nucleotides match TRBD1. CDR1 is MNHEY, CDR2 SMNVEV, per germline (reference sequence). CDR3 length: 17 residues. With V trimmed by 2 bases and J by 7 bases, 9 bases remained unmatched. Here the CDR3 reads CASSLVMTGGPNSPLHF. The CDR3 DNA follows: TGTGCCAGCAGTTTAGTAATGACAGGGGGACCGAATTCACCCCTCCACTTT.